This T cell receptor (beta chain) is from a study of cytomegalovirus exposure and HLA in healthy donors. General study findings and limits: Whilst most TCR sequences proved rare, a subset of public TCRs occurred across many donors. Exclusion applied to some V segments, including TRBV6-2 and TRBV6-3, as they were indistinguishable.

As for this clone: Its specificity is not known. The identical CDR3 is also encoded by other nucleotide sequences in the sample.

Germline CDR1 is SEHNR and CDR2 is FQNEAQ (reference sequence). The CDR3 is 15 amino acids. The V and J ends lost 3 bases and 4 bases, in that order; junction bases with no gene match: 5. PCR amplification relied on 60 Vbeta primers (plus 13 Jbeta primers). Produced via immunoSEQ multiplex PCR; TCRdb's table is partial and in-frame only. Of 170,000 or so clones listed, less than 85% were seen once; the top ten hold 0.65%. The sequence came from a boy aged 5-17 years in good health and CMV-seronegative. The sample taken for sequencing was PBMCs. The chain links TRBV7-9 to TRBJ1-2, with TRBD1 matching over 10 bases. For the CDR3, the DNA is TGTGCCAGCAGCTTCGGGGACAGGGGCGGCTATGGCTACACCTTC. It codes for CASSFGDRGGYGYTF.